This TCR beta chain originates from a study of CD8 T cells in ankylosing spondylitis. General study points: There was reportedly significant enrichment of clones that were disease-linked in matched ankylosing spondylitis synovial fluid. Disease-linked clones had a CD8+ phenotype and relatively low frequency in peripheral blood. The study identified a TCR beta motif of several highly homologous variants that appeared characteristic of ankylosing spondylitis blood.

This clonotype has at least ten counts. Its antigen is not identified. Quantitative 5'-RACE with molecular barcodes generated TCR beta libraries. Each CDR3 protein is one row after TCRdb ran MiXCR on the 5' RACE reads. The table has 100,000 or so distinct CDR3 sequences, under 30% seen once. Germline CDR1 KGHDR, CDR2 SFDVKD. V was clipped by 3 bases and J by 6 bases; unmatched bases: 6. The CDR3 runs to 14 residues. The J gene is TRBJ1-1, the V gene TRBV24-1; TRBD1 matches 7 bases. The sample comprised synovial fluid, either unsorted or a sorted T cell fraction (not recorded which). This receptor was identified in a male donor with ankylosing spondylitis. CDR3 nucleotides: TGTGCCACCAGTGATAGTCAGGGGGGGCCTGAAGCTTTCTTT. It specifies CATSDSQGGPEAFF.